One and the same sample provided the 22 T cell receptor beta chains below, sequenced in a study of beta chain features in type 1 diabetes. Antigens for these TCRs are unknown. Study findings and constraints: TCRB CDR3s from Type 1 diabetes patients were moderately but significantly shorter in all four CD4+ subsets.

Sequencing targeted expressed TCRB transcripts, as all isolated RNA had been reverse transcribed. Libraries were prepared by immunoSEQ multiplex PCR; TCRdb keeps only in-frame clonotypes and omits some of them. The table includes approximately 730,000 clones, around an eighth detected once. The sequencing sample was made of naive CD4+ T cells from blood. These receptors all come from a man between 18 and 35 years old with type 1 diabetes.

This clone has just a few counts. The chain uses TRBV28 and TRBJ2-2, with 8 positions matching TRBD2. The J segment lost 3 bases and the V segment lost 4 bases, leaving 4 bases of the junction unmatched. The CDR3 is 15 amino acids. Germline values: CDR1 MDHEN, CDR2 SYDVKM. This CDR3 reads CASSSPGGYTGELFF. The CDR3 region has the DNA TGTGCCAGCAGTTCCCCGGGAGGGTACACCGGGGAGCTGTTTTTT.

This clone has more than one count but fewer than ten. The CDR3 nucleotides read TGTGCCAGCTCACCCCCGGCGGAAGGGGGGGGCTACGAGCAGTACTTC. Its protein product is CASSPPAEGGGYEQYF. The chain joins TRBV18 to TRBJ2-7, with D perhaps TRBD2 (7 bases). V lost 3 bases to trimming and J lost 3 bases, with 18 bases between them. The length of the CDR3 is 16 residues. CDR1 is KGHSH and CDR2 is LQKENI in the germline V gene. The variable domain in full, with the rest retrieved from reference TRBV18 and TRBJ2-7, is NAGVMQNPRHLVRRRGQEARLRCSPMKGHSHVYWYRQLPEEGLKFMVYLQKENIIDESGMPKERFSAEFPKEGPSILRIQQVVRGDSAAYFCASSPPAEGGGYEQYFGPGTRLTVT.

This clone was detected a few times. The rearrangement uses TRBV4-1 and TRBJ2-3, with 15 bases lining up with TRBD2. The V gene's germline CDR1 is MGHRA and CDR2 YSYEKL. V trimming: 4 bases; J trimming: 4 bases; junction bases outside the gene matches: 6. The CDR3 length is 17 residues. The CDR3: CASSLRTSGGAADTQYF. The CDR3 DNA reads as TGCGCCAGCAGCCTTCGGACTAGCGGGGGGGCAGCAGATACGCAGTATTTT.

The rearrangement joins TRBV28 to TRBJ2-7, with D possibly TRBD1 on 5 matching bases. Deletions cut 6 bases from V and 5 bases from J, with 20 bases between. This CDR3 is built from 15 residues. Germline V gene sequence: CDR1 MDHEN, CDR2 SYDVKM. The CDR3 sequence: CASSSDILRRNEQYF. The CDR3 nucleotides are TGTGCCAGCAGCTCGGACATACTAAGGCGGAACGAGCAGTACTTC.

The chain links TRBV29-1 to TRBJ1-1, with 7 bases matching TRBD1. In germline, CDR1 is SQVTM, CDR2 ANQGSEA. Unmatched junction bases numbered 6, after V lost 7 bases and J lost 1 base. This CDR3 contains 13 residues. The CDR3: CSGGDSPNTEAFF. Here the CDR3 DNA reads TGCAGCGGGGGGGACAGCCCGAACACTGAAGCTTTCTTT.

The rearrangement joins TRBV28 to TRBJ1-1; possibly TRBD1 for D (5 bases). Germline loops: CDR1 MDHEN, CDR2 SYDVKM. Trimming shortened V by 6 bases and J by 6 bases, and 20 bases separated the two germline ends. This CDR3 spans 15 amino acids. This chain's CDR3 is CASSVPDTRIPEAFF. As DNA, the CDR3 is TGTGCCAGCAGCGTCCCGGACACCCGGATCCCTGAAGCTTTCTTT.

This chain links TRBV7-9 with TRBJ1-4, with D tentatively TRBD1 (6 bases). V shed 4 bases and J shed 8 bases, with 17 bases lying between them. Germline V lookup: CDR1 SEHNR, CDR2 FQNEAQ (reference sequence). CDR3 length: 15 residues. The chain's CDR3 is CASSSQGIGYEKLFF. CDR3 in DNA: TGTGCCAGCAGCTCACAGGGAATAGGTTACGAAAAACTGTTTTTT.

The chain has TRBV5-1 and TRBJ1-6, with 7 bases fitting TRBD1. V lost 4 bases and J lost 9; bases outside the gene matches: 7. CDR3 length equals 14 residues. The germline gives CDR1 SGHRS, CDR2 YFSETQ. CDR3 coding DNA: TGCGCCAGCAGCGGGGACAGCGGGGCTTCACCCCTCCACTTT. Translated, it gives CASSGDSGASPLHF.

Concerning this clone: The same CDR3 can be traced to other DNA sequences in this sample. The CDR3 DNA reads as TGCAGTGCTAGTAAAGAGACCCAGTACTTC. It is translated as CSASKETQYF. The chain links TRBV20-1 to TRBJ2-5, with unresolved D. Germline V gene data show CDR1 as DFQATT and CDR2 as SNEGSKA (reference sequence). The CDR3 covers 10 residues. Trimming stripped 3 bases from V and 3 bases from J, with 2 bases between.

The chain employs TRBV7-7 and TRBJ2-1; perhaps TRBD1 as D (5 bases). CDR3 size: 13 residues. Trimming took off 0 bases at V and 9 bases at J, with 9 bases between the two ends. Germline V lookup: CDR1 SSHAT, CDR2 FNYEAQ (reference sequence). This CDR3 reads CASSLAQRGEQFF. The DNA of the CDR3 is TGTGCCAGCAGCTTAGCGCAAAGGGGTGAGCAGTTCTTC.

This clone was seen a handful of times. The V call is TRBV7-2, the J call TRBJ2-7; 13 bases match TRBD2. In germline, CDR1 is SGHTA, CDR2 FQGNSA. V lost 3 bases to trimming and J lost 0 bases; unmatched junction nucleotides: 5. The CDR3 length is 17 residues. CDR3 coding DNA: TGTGCCAGCAGCTTGGGACTAGCGGGACTAAGCTCCTACGAGCAGTACTTC. Its protein product is CASSLGLAGLSSYEQYF.

For this clone: The same CDR3 can be traced to other DNA sequences in this sample. This chain connects TRBV6-1 to TRBJ2-2; D unclear. V gave up 6 bases and J gave up 2 bases, with 7 bases separating them. The germline V gene has CDR1 MNHNS and CDR2 SASEGT. This CDR3 has 13 amino acids. CDR3 bases: TGTGCCAGCAGGCTGGCTAACACCGGGGAGCTGTTTTTT. Its protein product is CASRLANTGELFF.

Only a few counts were recorded for this clone. This same CDR3 is encoded by further DNA sequences in the sample. This rearrangement joins TRBV7-9 to TRBJ1-1; D is possibly TRBD1 (5 bases). Germline values: CDR1 SEHNR, CDR2 FQNEAQ (reference sequence). The CDR3 loop spans 13 amino acids. The V and J ends lost 1 base and 4 bases respectively, with 7 bases between them. Here the CDR3 reads CASSLGGGTEAFF. CDR3 bases: TGTGCCAGCAGCTTAGGCGGGGGCACTGAAGCTTTCTTT.

This clone occurred a few times. The V and J genes are TRBV5-6 and TRBJ2-1, with D hard to call. The germline V gene has CDR1 SGHDT and CDR2 YYEEEE. Trimming left V 0 bases short and J 2 bases short, with 0 bases between. The CDR3 sequence is 12 residues long. CDR3 coding DNA: TGTGCCAGCAGCTTGGCCTACAATGAGCAGTTCTTC. Protein sequence: CASSLAYNEQFF.

There are a few counts of this clone. The V gene is TRBV4-2, the J gene TRBJ2-3; possibly TRBD1 for D (5 bases). Looked up from germline, CDR1 is LGHNA and CDR2 is YNFKEQ. With 1 base removed from V and 4 bases from J, the gap between germline ends came to 15 bases. This CDR3 contains 16 residues. CDR3 sequence reads: CASSQVAGIGADTQYF. CDR3 bases: TGTGCCAGCAGCCAAGTCGCAGGGATTGGCGCAGATACGCAGTATTTT.

The chain is built from TRBV6-5 and TRBJ1-1; 7 bases line up with TRBD1. The CDR3 runs to 15 residues. Per the germline V gene, CDR1 is MNHEY and CDR2 is SVGAGI. The V segment lost 6 bases and the J segment 3 bases; nucleotides outside the gene matches: 10. For the CDR3, the DNA is TGTGCCAGCAGGGCTCAAACAGGGACAGACACTGAAGCTTTCTTT. This translates into CASRAQTGTDTEAFF.

This clone has just a few counts. V and J are TRBV5-1 and TRBJ2-3; no definite D call. The CDR3 runs 15 residues. The germline CDR1 and CDR2 sequences are SGHRS and YFSETQ. The V end lost 4 bases, the J end lost 4 bases, and 16 bases lay between the germline ends. The CDR3 sequence is CASSLASPGADTQYF. CDR3 DNA: TGCGCCAGCAGCCTGGCCTCTCCCGGAGCAGATACGCAGTATTTT.

V gene TRBV5-6 combines with J gene TRBJ1-5, with D hard to call. Trimming pared 4 bases from V and 15 bases from J, leaving 23 bases between. CDR3 length equals 14 residues. Germline lookup yields CDR1 SGHDT and CDR2 YYEEEE. CDR3 nucleotide sequence: TGTGCCAGCAGCAGGGCGGGCAGATCTTTCGACGGGCATTTT. Translation gives CASSRAGRSFDGHF.

The rearrangement uses TRBV18 and TRBJ2-5, with 8 bases matching TRBD1. V was pared by 6 bases and J by 7 bases, with 16 bases of the junction left unmatched. CDR3 length equals 16 residues. Germline CDR1 reads KGHSH; CDR2 reads LQKENI. The DNA for the CDR3 is TGTGCCAGCTCCCCCTTTGACCTGGGACAGGACGGGACCCAGTACTTC. It translates to CASSPFDLGQDGTQYF.

This sequence joins TRBV5-6 and TRBJ2-2, with TRBD1 identical over 10 bases. The junction had 6 bases not matched to a gene; V was cut back by 4 bases and J by 6 bases. CDR1 and CDR2 from the germline V gene are SGHDT and YYEEEE. The CDR3 totals 15 residues. The CDR3 here is CASSPDRGSPGELFF. CDR3 DNA: TGTGCCAGCAGCCCGGACAGGGGGTCGCCCGGGGAGCTGTTTTTT.

Comments on this clone: Relative to the germline gene, one junction end is altered; a read error may explain this. This chain links TRBV10-3 with TRBJ2-7; D is possibly TRBD1 or TRBD2 (5 bases each). Germline V gene sequence: CDR1 ENHRY, CDR2 SYGVKD. This CDR3 has 15 residues. The CDR3 sequence: CASSEWAGSSYEQYF. The CDR3, as DNA: TGTGCCAGCAGTGAATGGGCAGGGAGCTCCTACGAGCAGTACTTC.

The rearrangement links TRBV6-4 to TRBJ2-1, with no clear D. The germline gives CDR1 MRHNA, CDR2 SNTAGT. The CDR3 is made up of 13 amino acids. V dropped 5 bases and J dropped 4 bases, with 9 bases sitting between them. The CDR3: CASSSDLYNEQFF. As DNA, the CDR3 is TGTGCCAGCAGTTCTGACTTGTACAATGAGCAGTTCTTC.